These 18 T cell receptor beta chains were all obtained from the same sample, sequenced in a study of shared clonotypes between healthy human individuals. Assay used: immunoSEQ multiplex PCR; TCRdb lists only in-frame clones, some missing. The sample consists of approximately 2.5 million clones, approximately 90% of them appearing once. The sequencing sample was made of naive CD4+ T cells sorted from blood. Noted subset: CD45RA+ positively selected. These receptors were obtained from a man younger than 35 in good health.

There are a few counts of this clone. This sequence joins TRBV28 and TRBJ1-1, with D perhaps TRBD1 (6 bases). V lost 7 bases and J lost 9, with 12 bases in between. The length of the CDR3 is 11 residues. The germline gives CDR1 MDHEN, CDR2 SYDVKM. The CDR3 region has the DNA TGTGCCAGCACCCAAGGACAGAAAGCTTTCTTT. Translation gives CASTQGQKAFF. The full variable domain, in which reference TRBV28 and TRBJ1-1 provide the parts outside the CDR3, is DVKVTQSSRYLVKRTGEKVFLECVQDMDHENMFWYRQDPGLGLRLIYFSYDVKMKEKGDIPEGYSVSREKKERFSLILESASTNQTSMYLCASTQGQKAFFGQGTRLTVV.

V usage is TRBV4-1 and J usage is TRBJ2-7, with TRBD2 matching over 9 bases. Germline-derived CDR1 and CDR2 are MGHRA and YSYEKL. CDR3 length: 19 amino acids. Trimming cost V 0 bases and J 2 bases; bases outside gene matches: 14. The CDR3 region has the DNA TGCGCCAGCAGCCAAGATCTCCCCTCGGGGACTAGCAGTACCTACGAGCAGTACTTC. Translating it yields CASSQDLPSGTSSTYEQYF.

The chain uses TRBV19 and TRBJ1-1; D is perhaps TRBD1 (6 bases). The V end was cut by 10 bases, the J end by 1 base, with 16 bases between. CDR3 length: 14 amino acids. Germline CDR1 reads LNHDA; CDR2 reads SQIVND (reference sequence). The CDR3 region has the DNA TGTGCCAACCTCGGGGACATAGGGAACACTGAAGCTTTCTTT. This encodes CANLGDIGNTEAFF. Filled out from reference TRBV19 and TRBJ1-1, the complete variable domain reads DGGITQSPKYLFRKEGQNVTLSCEQNLNHDAMYWYRQDPGQGLRLIYYSQIVNDFQKGDIAEGYSVSREKKESFPLTVTSAQKNPTAFYLCANLGDIGNTEAFFGQGTRLTVV.

The rearrangement joins TRBV14 to TRBJ2-3, with D possibly being TRBD1 (6 bases). The CDR3 is 17 residues long. CDR1 and CDR2 (germline): SGHDN, FVKESK. Between the trimmed V and J ends, which lost 0 bases and 2 bases, there was a span of 15 bases. For the CDR3, the DNA is TGTGCCAGCAGCCAAGATACACGGGACACACACACAGATACGCAGTATTTT. It is translated as CASSQDTRDTHTDTQYF.

This chain joins TRBV14 and TRBJ1-1; TRBD1 matches at 9 bases. The CDR3 totals 12 residues. The V gene's germline CDR1 is SGHDN and CDR2 FVKESK. V trimming: 3 bases; J trimming: 11 bases; junction bases outside the gene matches: 4. This chain's CDR3 is CASSQRDRDAFF. Written as DNA, the CDR3 is TGTGCCAGCAGCCAGCGGGACAGGGATGCTTTCTTT.

The chain uses TRBV4-3 and TRBJ2-1, with TRBD1 matching over 9 bases. CDR1 is LGHNA and CDR2 is YSLEER in the germline V gene. This CDR3 comprises 14 residues. Trimming took 3 bases from V and 8 from J; bases not matched to a gene: 5. The CDR3 region is CASSHGQGSHEQFF. CDR3 in DNA: TGCGCCAGCAGCCACGGACAGGGGTCGCATGAGCAGTTCTTC.

V gene TRBV5-1 combines with J gene TRBJ1-2; possible D gene TRBD1, 5 bases. The V end was cut by 4 bases, the J end by 7 bases, with 17 bases between. The germline gives CDR1 SGHRS, CDR2 YFSETQ. This CDR3 region has 14 residues. The CDR3 spells CASSEGTARVGYTF. The DNA of the CDR3 is TGCGCCAGCAGCGAAGGGACTGCGAGGGTTGGCTACACCTTC.

V is TRBV7-8 and J is TRBJ2-5, with D perhaps TRBD1 or TRBD2 (5 bases each). The end of the DNA aligns better with TRBJ2-7, so the J call may be wrong. The CDR3 loop spans 14 amino acids. Germline V CDR1 and CDR2: SGHVS, FQNEAQ. The CDR3 DNA follows: TGTGCCAGCAGCTCCGGGACCGCTCGCCACGAGCAGTACTTC. Translating gives CASSSGTARHEQYF.

The chain has TRBV4-1 and TRBJ2-6; 9 bases fit TRBD1. CDR3 length: 19 amino acids. V gave up 1 base and J gave up 1 base; unmatched junction bases: 8. The germline V gene encodes CDR1 MGHRA and CDR2 YSYEKL. CDR3 protein: CASSQGPGQGFSGANVLTF. Here the CDR3 DNA reads TGCGCCAGCAGCCAAGGACCCGGACAGGGGTTTTCTGGGGCCAACGTCCTGACTTTC.

V usage is TRBV28 and J usage is TRBJ2-5, with TRBD1 matching over 11 bases. Gene TRBJ2-7 matches the end of the DNA better, so the J call may be wrong. CDR3 length equals 15 residues. Germline CDR1 and CDR2: MDHEN and SYDVKM. CDR3 sequence: CASSPGTGGSYEQYF. The DNA for the CDR3 is TGTGCCAGCAGTCCCGGGACAGGGGGCTCCTACGAGCAGTACTTC.

This clone was seen only once. The V call is TRBV10-3, the J call TRBJ2-1, with D possibly matching TRBD2 (7 bases). From germline, CDR1 is ENHRY and CDR2 SYGVKD. Trimming took 9 bases from V and 2 from J, leaving 14 bases between them. The CDR3 covers 14 residues. The CDR3 nucleotides are TGTGCCATAGCTAGCGGACAGACCTACAATGAGCAGTTCTTC. Protein: CAIASGQTYNEQFF.

The rearrangement uses TRBV7-9 and TRBJ2-1; 7 nucleotides agree with TRBD2. Germline values: CDR1 SEHNR, CDR2 FQNEAQ (reference sequence). V was clipped by 3 bases and J by 10 bases; unmatched bases: 12. CDR3 length: 15 residues. CDR3 in DNA: TGTGCCAGCAGCTTCGCCGGGACTACTGACGAAGAGCAGTTCTTC. Amino acid sequence: CASSFAGTTDEEQFF.

This clone was counted a single time. The chain combines TRBV5-4 with TRBJ2-2, with D possibly being TRBD2 (6 bases). Trimming left V 0 bases short and J 5 bases short, with 11 bases between. CDR1 and CDR2 from the germline V gene are SGHNT and YYREEE (reference sequence). The CDR3 sequence is 15 residues long. This CDR3 reads CASSLGGLLTGELFF. The CDR3 DNA follows: TGTGCCAGCAGCTTGGGGGGACTCCTTACCGGGGAGCTGTTTTTT.

A single count supports this clone. The V gene is TRBV2, the J gene TRBJ1-5; D is unresolved. Trimming took off 6 bases at V and 7 bases at J, with 19 bases between the two ends. CDR1 is SNHLY and CDR2 is FYNNEI in the germline V gene. The CDR3 is made up of 15 amino acids. The CDR3 nucleotides read TGTGCCAGCAGCTCTGAATTGGGTGGAAGACAGCCCCAGCATTTT. The encoded protein is CASSSELGGRQPQHF. The full variable domain, rest sourced from reference TRBV2 and TRBJ1-5, is EPEVTQTPSHQVTQMGQEVILRCVPISNHLYFYWYRQILGQKVEFLVSFYNNEISEKSEIFDDQFSVERPDGSNFTLKIRSTKLEDSAMYFCASSSELGGRQPQHFGDGTRLSIL.

The V gene is TRBV6-1, the J gene TRBJ1-4; TRBD1 aligns across 9 bases. J was trimmed by 0 bases and V by 0 bases; bases with no gene match: 11. The CDR3 spans 20 residues. CDR1 and CDR2 (germline): MNHNS, SASEGT. This chain's CDR3 is CASSEAELPGQGATNEKLFF. CDR3 DNA sequence: TGTGCCAGCAGTGAAGCAGAACTGCCGGGACAGGGAGCAACTAATGAAAAACTGTTTTTT.

V is TRBV6-1 and J is TRBJ2-1; D perhaps matches TRBD1 (5 bases). Germline values: CDR1 MNHNS, CDR2 SASEGT. The CDR3 spans 15 residues. Between the trimmed V and J ends, which lost 2 bases and 2 bases, there was a span of 10 bases. DNA for the CDR3: TGTGCCAGCAGTGAACAGGGCCCAGCCTACAATGAGCAGTTCTTC. Protein: CASSEQGPAYNEQFF.

The chain has TRBV10-3 and TRBJ1-2; D might be TRBD1 (5 bases). The V gene lost 6 bases and the J gene lost 5 bases, with 16 bases spanning the gap. CDR3 length: 14 amino acids. Germline V gene lookup returns CDR1 ENHRY and CDR2 SYGVKD. The CDR3 nucleotides are TGTGCCATCAGCTCTGACAGATTACTTTATGGCTACACCTTC. Translated, it gives CAISSDRLLYGYTF.

The chain couples TRBV7-2 to TRBJ1-2, with D uncertain. The CDR3 spans 14 residues. CDR1 is SGHTA and CDR2 is FQGNSA in the germline V gene. Between the trimmed V and J ends, which lost 4 bases and 3 bases, there was a span of 12 bases. The CDR3 coding sequence is TGTGCCAGCAGCTCAAGGACCGAATACTATGGCTACACCTTC. It codes for CASSSRTEYYGYTF.